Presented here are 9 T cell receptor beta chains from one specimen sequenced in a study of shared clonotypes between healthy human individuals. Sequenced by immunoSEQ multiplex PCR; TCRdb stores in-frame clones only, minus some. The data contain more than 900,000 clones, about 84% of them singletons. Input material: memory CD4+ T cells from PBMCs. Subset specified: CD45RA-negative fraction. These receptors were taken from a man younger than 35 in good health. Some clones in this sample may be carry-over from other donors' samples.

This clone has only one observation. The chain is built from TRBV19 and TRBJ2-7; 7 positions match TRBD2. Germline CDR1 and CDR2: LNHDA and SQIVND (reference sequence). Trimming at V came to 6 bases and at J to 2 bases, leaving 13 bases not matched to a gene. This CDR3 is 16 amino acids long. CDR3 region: CASSLRVTSDPYEQYF. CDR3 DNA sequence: TGTGCCAGTAGCCTTCGGGTAACTAGCGATCCCTACGAGCAGTACTTC.

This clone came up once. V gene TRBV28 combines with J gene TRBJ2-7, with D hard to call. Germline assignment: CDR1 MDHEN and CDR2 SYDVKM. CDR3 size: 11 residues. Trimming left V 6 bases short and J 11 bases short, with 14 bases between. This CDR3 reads CASSPQANKYF. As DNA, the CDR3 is TGTGCCAGCAGCCCCCAAGCCAATAAGTACTTC.

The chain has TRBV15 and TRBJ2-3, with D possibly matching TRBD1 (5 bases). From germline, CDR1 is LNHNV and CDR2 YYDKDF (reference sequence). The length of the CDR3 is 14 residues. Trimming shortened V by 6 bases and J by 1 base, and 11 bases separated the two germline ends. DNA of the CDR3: TGTGCCACCAGAAACCCGACAGGCACAGATACGCAGTATTTT. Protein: CATRNPTGTDTQYF. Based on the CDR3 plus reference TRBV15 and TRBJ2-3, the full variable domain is DAMVIQNPRYQVTQFGKPVTLSCSQTLNHNVMYWYQQKSSQAPKLLFHYYDKDFNNEADTPDNFQSRRPNTSFCFLDIRSPGLGDTAMYLCATRNPTGTDTQYFGPGTRLTVL.

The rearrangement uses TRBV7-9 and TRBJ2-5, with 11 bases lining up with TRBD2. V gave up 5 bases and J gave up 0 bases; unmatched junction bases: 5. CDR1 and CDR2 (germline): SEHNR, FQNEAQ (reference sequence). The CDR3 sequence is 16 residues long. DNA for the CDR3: TGTGCCAGCAGCCCCGGACTAGCGGGCCACCAAGAGACCCAGTACTTC. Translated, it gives CASSPGLAGHQETQYF.

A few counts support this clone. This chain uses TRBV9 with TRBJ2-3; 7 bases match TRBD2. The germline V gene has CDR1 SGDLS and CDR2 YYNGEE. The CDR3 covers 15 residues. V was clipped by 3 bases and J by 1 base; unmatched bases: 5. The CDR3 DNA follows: TGTGCCAGCAGCGGCGGGAGTAGTGGCACAGATACGCAGTATTTT. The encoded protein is CASSGGSSGTDTQYF.

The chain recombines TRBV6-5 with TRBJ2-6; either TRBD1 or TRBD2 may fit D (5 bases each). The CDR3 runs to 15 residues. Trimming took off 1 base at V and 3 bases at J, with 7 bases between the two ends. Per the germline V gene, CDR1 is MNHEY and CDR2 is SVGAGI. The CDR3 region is CASSYLGVGANVLTF. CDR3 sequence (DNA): TGTGCCAGCAGTTACTTGGGGGTTGGGGCCAACGTCCTGACTTTC.

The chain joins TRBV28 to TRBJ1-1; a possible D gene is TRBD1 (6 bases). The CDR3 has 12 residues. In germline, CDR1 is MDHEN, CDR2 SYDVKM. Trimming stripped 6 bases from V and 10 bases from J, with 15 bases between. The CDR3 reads CASRQLQGLAFF. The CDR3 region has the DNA TGTGCCAGCAGACAATTACAGGGATTAGCTTTCTTT.

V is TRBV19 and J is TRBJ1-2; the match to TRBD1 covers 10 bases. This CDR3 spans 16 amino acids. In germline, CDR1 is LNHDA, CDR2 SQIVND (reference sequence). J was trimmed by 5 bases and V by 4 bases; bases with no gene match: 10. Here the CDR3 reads CASSTQRQGAWYGYTF. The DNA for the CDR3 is TGTGCCAGTAGTACTCAACGACAGGGGGCGTGGTATGGCTACACCTTC. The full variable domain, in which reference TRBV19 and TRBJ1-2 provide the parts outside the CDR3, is DGGITQSPKYLFRKEGQNVTLSCEQNLNHDAMYWYRQDPGQGLRLIYYSQIVNDFQKGDIAEGYSVSREKKESFPLTVTSAQKNPTAFYLCASSTQRQGAWYGYTFGSGTRLTVV.

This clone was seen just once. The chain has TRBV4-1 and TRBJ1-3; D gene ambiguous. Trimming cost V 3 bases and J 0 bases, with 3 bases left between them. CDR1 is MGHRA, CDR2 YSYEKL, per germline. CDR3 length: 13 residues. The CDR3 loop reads CASSQYSGNTIYF. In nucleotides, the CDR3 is TGCGCCAGCAGCCAGTACTCTGGAAACACCATATATTTT.